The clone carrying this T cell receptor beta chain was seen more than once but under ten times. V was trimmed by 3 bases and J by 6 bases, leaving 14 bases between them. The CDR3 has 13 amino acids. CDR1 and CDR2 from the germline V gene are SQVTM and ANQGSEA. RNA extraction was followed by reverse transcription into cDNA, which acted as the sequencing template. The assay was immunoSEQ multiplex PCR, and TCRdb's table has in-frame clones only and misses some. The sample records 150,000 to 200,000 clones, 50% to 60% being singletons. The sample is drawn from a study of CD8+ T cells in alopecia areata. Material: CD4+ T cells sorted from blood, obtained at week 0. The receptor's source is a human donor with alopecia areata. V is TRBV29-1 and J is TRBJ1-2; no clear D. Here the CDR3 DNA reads TGCAGCGTTGATGATCTGACGGGAGATGGCTACACCTTC. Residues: CSVDDLTGDGYTF. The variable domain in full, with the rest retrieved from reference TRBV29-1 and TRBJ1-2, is SAVISQKPSRDICQRGTSLTIQCQVDSQVTMMFWYRQQPGQSLTLIATANQGSEATYESGFVIDKFPISRPNLTFSTLTVSNMSPEDSSIYLCSVDDLTGDGYTFGSGTRLTVV.